This is a list of T cell receptor beta chains from one sample in a study of blood T cell repertoires in COVID-19. Some clones are missing from TCRdb's copy, which holds only in-frame ones; the method was immunoSEQ multiplex PCR. The sample yields a few hundred thousand clones, approximately 90% seen once. Sequencing was done on a sample of peripheral blood. These receptors all stem from a woman aged 30 to 39 with COVID-19, enrolled during active disease. CDR3s include the opening cysteine and the closing phenylalanine or tryptophan. D genes are given only for firm matches. The size field is filled for only some rows; it gives once, few, many or a size class.

TRBV7-9	TRBJ1-1	-	-	TGTGCCAGCAGCGTCGAAGGGGTAGGGAACACTGAAGCTTTCTTT	CASSVEGVGNTEAFF
TRBV7-8	TRBJ1-1	-	-	TGTGCCAGCAGCTTTCTAAGGGGAGGGTCATCTGAAGCTTTCTTT	CASSFLRGGSSEAFF
TRBV18	TRBJ1-5	few	TRBD1	TGTGCCAGCTCCCCGGGACAGGGTAATCAGCCCCAGCATTTT	CASSPGQGNQPQHF
TRBV5-6	TRBJ2-1	-	-	TGTGCCAGCAGCCCGAGGGCGTACAATGAGCAGTTCTTC	CASSPRAYNEQFF
TRBV7-2	TRBJ2-1	few	-	TGTGCCAGCAGCTACAAGCGGGATGAGCAGTTCTTC	CASSYKRDEQFF
TRBV6-2/TRBV6-3	TRBJ2-7	-	TRBD2	TGTGCCAGCAGTTATCCACCTGGGACTAGCGGTTCCTACGAGCAGTACTTC	CASSYPPGTSGSYEQYF
TRBV25-1	TRBJ2-3	-	TRBD2	TGTGCCAGCAGTGAAAAGGGAGGCGGGAGTTCCGGGGATACGCAGTATTTT	CASSEKGGGSSGDTQYF
TRBV16	TRBJ2-1	-	-	TGTGCCAGCAGCCAATGGGCAGGGGAGGGCTACAATGAGCAGTTCTTC	CASSQWAGEGYNEQFF
TRBV14	TRBJ2-7	-	-	TGTGCCAGCAGCCATACTAGGGTGGGCGGACTTTCCTACGAGCAGTACTTC	CASSHTRVGGLSYEQYF
TRBV19	TRBJ1-5	-	-	TGTGCCAGTAGGTATGGCAATCAGCCCCAGCATTTT	CASRYGNQPQHF
TRBV29-1	TRBJ1-2	once	TRBD1	TGCAGCGTCCTCCGACAGGGCAACTATGGCTACACCTTC	CSVLRQGNYGYTF
TRBV19	TRBJ1-5	-	-	TGTGCCACCCACCCGGGGGGCGGCAATCAGCCCCAGCATTTT	CATHPGGGNQPQHF
TRBV11-2	TRBJ2-1	-	-	TGTGCCAGCAGCTTAGGGGGCAGCTTCTCCTACAATGAGCAGTTCTTC	CASSLGGSFSYNEQFF
TRBV5-1	TRBJ2-1	-	TRBD1	TGCGCCAGCAGCTTGGAAGGGACAGGGGGCTACAATGAGCAGTTCTTC	CASSLEGTGGYNEQFF
TRBV13	TRBJ1-1	once	-	TGTGCCAGCAGCCCCGGACAGCTTTTGGGGGACACTGAAGCTTTCTTT	CASSPGQLLGDTEAFF
TRBV2	TRBJ2-3	-	TRBD2	TGTGCCAGCAGAAAGCGGACTAGCGGGGGTCACACAGATACGCAGTATTTT	CASRKRTSGGHTDTQYF
TRBV9	TRBJ1-2	-	-	TGTGCCAGCAGCGTAGCACAGGCGGAGCCCTATGGCTACACCTTC	CASSVAQAEPYGYTF
TRBV3-1/TRBV3-2	TRBJ2-5	-	TRBD1	TGTGCCAGCAGCCCAGTCGGGACAGCTCATTTATTTGTCGCGGCGATCCAGTACTTC	CASSPVGTAHLFVAAIQYF
TRBV28	TRBJ1-1	-	-	TGTGCCAGCAGTTTTCTCCCCTCCTGGAACACTGAAGCTTTCTTT	CASSFLPSWNTEAFF
TRBV10-1	TRBJ1-5	-	TRBD1	TGCGCCAGCAGGGGACAGAGAGATAGCAATCAGCCCCAGCATTTT	CASRGQRDSNQPQHF
TRBV14	TRBJ1-1	-	TRBD1	TGTGCCAGCAGCCAAAACAGGGGTTTGAACACTGAAGCTTTCTTT	CASSQNRGLNTEAFF
TRBV5-5	TRBJ2-1	-	-	TGTGCCAGCAGCTTGTGGGGGCCTGAGCAGTTCTTC	CASSLWGPEQFF
TRBV9	TRBJ2-3	-	TRBD2	TGTGCCAGCAGCGCCGGGGGGATCCGGACAGATACGCAGTATTTT	CASSAGGIRTDTQYF
TRBV6-6	TRBJ1-4	-	-	TGTGCCAGCAGTTACTTTGGACAGAGTGAAAAACTGTTTTTT	CASSYFGQSEKLFF
TRBV30	TRBJ1-2	-	TRBD1	TGTGCCTGGAGTGTCACGACAGGGAACTATGGCTACACCTTC	CAWSVTTGNYGYTF
TRBV5-4	TRBJ2-2	-	-	TGTGCCAGCAGCTTGTTACAGGGCAGTATTCACACCGGGGAGCTGTTTTTT	CASSLLQGSIHTGELFF
TRBV4-3	TRBJ2-2	-	-	TGCGCCAGCAGCCAAGGGGGGCACACCGGGGAGCTGTTTTTT	CASSQGGHTGELFF
TRBV7-8	TRBJ2-2	-	-	TGTGCCAGCAGCTTAGTCTGGGGCAGCACCGGGGAGCTGTTTTTT	CASSLVWGSTGELFF
TRBV5-4	TRBJ2-3	-	TRBD2	TGTGCCAGCAGCTTGAAGCTAGCGGGAGTGGATACGCAGTATTTT	CASSLKLAGVDTQYF
TRBV7-9	TRBJ1-2	-	-	TGTGCCAGCAGCCTCCTTCCGGACACCTCTGGCTACACCTTC	CASSLLPDTSGYTF
TRBV5-1	TRBJ1-4	-	-	TGCGCCAGCAGTCCTGGACAGATAGTTGAAAAACTGTTTTTT	CASSPGQIVEKLFF
TRBV5-6	TRBJ1-2	-	TRBD1	TGTGCCAGCGGCCAGTTGGTAGGACAGGGGGCTGGCGGCTACACCTTC	CASGQLVGQGAGGYTF
TRBV7-9	TRBJ2-1	-	-	TGTGCCAGCAGCTCCCTGGGCCGTGAGGGCAATGAGCAGTTCTTC	CASSSLGREGNEQFF
TRBV7-6	TRBJ2-6	-	-	TGTGCCAGCAGCTTGGGCGGGCCCGGGGCCAACGTCCTGACTTTC	CASSLGGPGANVLTF
TRBV11-3	TRBJ2-3	-	TRBD2	TGTGCCAGCAGCTTAGAGGGCACTAGCGGGGGGTCCAAGACAGATACGCAGTATTTT	CASSLEGTSGGSKTDTQYF
TRBV11-3	TRBJ2-3	-	-	TGTGCCAGCAGCTTAGGCGGGACAGTGGTCACAGATACGCAGTATTTT	CASSLGGTVVTDTQYF
TRBV6-1	TRBJ2-5	-	-	TGTGCCAGCAGTGATACATGGAGGCAAGAGACCCAGTACTTC	CASSDTWRQETQYF
TRBV7-9	TRBJ2-1	-	-	TGTGCCAGCAGCTTAATCGGGACATCCTTCAACAATGAGCAGTTCTTC	CASSLIGTSFNNEQFF
TRBV28	TRBJ1-5	-	-	TGTGCCAGCAGTTTATCTATTTATCAGCCCCAGCATTTT	CASSLSIYQPQHF
TRBV19	TRBJ2-5	-	TRBD1	TGTGCCAGTAGCGACTGGACAGGTGGATTAGAGACCCAGTACTTC	CASSDWTGGLETQYF